The following is a T cell receptor (beta chain) sequence with its context. This clone is characterized as medium-sized (0.01 to 0.1%). The clone's antigen remains unknown. Base qualities are not provided; no much larger clone lies one nucleotide away. At diagnosis, tumor, uninvolved tumor-adjacent lung and peripheral blood were collected and then preserved as a mix of FFPE and fresh-frozen material. There are 14 amino acids in the CDR3, from cysteine to phenylalanine inclusive. Only the CDR3 region is kept as DNA, spanning 42 bases read in frame from base 1. Clipping removes 4 bases from V and 7 bases from J, with 10 as the unmatched junction base count. The germline V gene gives CDR1 as SGHNT and CDR2 as YENEEA. This specimen belongs to a study of T cells in localized non-small cell lung cancer (dated by TCRdb to 2019 to 2021). A note on the overall study: Comparing tumors with uninvolved tumor-adjacent lungs, the study looked at the T cell repertoires of 236 patients with early-stage NSCLC. The cohort comprised roughly 230 treatment-naïve NSCLC patients with resected, localized lung tumors. NSCLC patients had a mean age of around 66 years, and 129 were male and about 110 female. Overall results and qualifications from the work: Because the study design was exploratory, TCR variables were selected using unadjusted p-values without false-discovery rate correction. Longer overall survival was associated with higher blood T cell density, whereas shorter survival was associated with higher adjacent-lung clonality. Multi-region tumor sequencing was not performed, so intratumor heterogeneity could not be excluded. Uninvolved tumor-adjacent lung showed the highest T cell clonality, higher than tumor, which suggests more focused antigenic responses in the adjacent lung. A median of around 62 of the top 100 tumor clones turned up in the paired uninvolved adjacent lung, and some 27 of those clones also ranked among the top 100 of that same adjacent lung.

TCR beta CDR3 regions were sequenced from DNA using the immunoSEQ Assay. The original methods were these. To compute T cell density, TCR beta template counts were normalized to usable DNA, which was estimated by amplifying housekeeping genes. Richness was estimated with the preseqR package, extrapolating to 400,000 templates for PBMC samples and 120,000 templates for tissue samples. Clonality was taken to be one minus Pielou's evenness. Tissue-enriched TCRs were identified by differential abundance testing using productive amino-acid clonotypes, minimum total count 5 and alpha 0.1. The Jaccard Index and the Morisita Overlap Index were used to quantify repertoire overlap between compartments. GLIPH grouped TCR beta CDR3s together with public tetramer-defined viral CDR3s, and a viral motif had to include at least three viral sequences and show V-gene enrichment. TCRdb's version of the immuneACCESS table is confined to in-frame rearrangements and falls short of the full clone set. An unresolved V gene accounts for under half of the shortfall where checked; the remainder is of unknown origin. V and J calls and clone size follow that table, whereas D and trimming were derived from the DNA. The sample includes about 2,100 clones, with roughly 30% observed a single time. Of the sample, roughly a sixth falls within the top ten clones.

Material: lung tumor tissue, obtained before any cancer treatment. The clonotype originates from a male donor older than 55 with stage III lung adenocarcinoma. Here the chain combines TRBV11-3 and TRBJ2-7; the junction holds 7 bases that match TRBD2. The DNA sequence is given as TGTGCCAGCAGCTCCGGAGTCCTCGGGGGGGAGCAGTACTTC. Its protein is CASSSGVLGGEQYF. Extended through the reference TRBV11-3 and TRBJ2-7 proteins, this CDR3 yields the full variable domain: EAGVVQSPRYKIIEKKQPVAFWCNPISGHNTLYWYLQNLGQGPELLIRYENEEAVDDSQLPKDRFSAERLKGVDSTLKIQPAELGDSAVYLCASSSGVLGGEQYFGPGTRLTVT.